The clone carrying this T cell receptor (delta chain) is termed large. The sample carries other DNA sequences with the same CDR3. The sample belongs to a study of gammadelta T cells in human blood. TCRdb fed the RT-PCR reads into CATT to redo clone calling. This table has approximately 300 delta-chain clones, about 43% appearing once. The trim removed 1 base at V and 4 bases at J, leaving 19 bases unmatched. The germline V gene encodes CDR1 TSWWSYY and CDR2 QGS. CDR3 length equals 20 residues. The rearrangement uses TRDV1 and TRDJ1; 9 bases align to TRDD3. The clonotype originates from a human donor. Source material: non-Vgamma9Vdelta2 gamma-delta T cells from adult blood. Here the CDR3 DNA reads TGTGCTCTTGGGGAACATTCCTACCCGGATCTGGGGGATTACGACGATAAACTCATCTTT. Translating it yields CALGEHSYPDLGDYDDKLIF.